The clone carrying this T cell receptor (beta chain) was picked up a small number of times. Trimming cost V 3 bases and J 0 bases, with 8 bases left between them. The CDR3 spans 15 residues. Germline V gene sequence: CDR1 LGHDT, CDR2 YNNKEL (reference sequence). TCRdb keeps only in-frame clones here, not all; method: immunoSEQ multiplex PCR. The sample holds roughly 200,000 clones; 65% to 90% are singletons and the top ten take approximately 4%. The data derive from a study of blood T cell repertoires in COVID-19. Participant-reported clinical history was the basis for cohort assignment. Within 2 weeks before study entry, exposed participants met a COVID-19 case.

The sequenced sample was PBMCs or T cells enriched from blood (not recorded which). This chain uses TRBV3-1 (or the pseudogene TRBV3-2) with TRBJ2-2; D is possibly TRBD2 (6 bases). The TCR originated in a woman between 25 and 40 years old who had been exposed to COVID-19. CDR3 sequence (DNA): TGTGCCAGCAGCCACGGGGGTGCGAACACCGGGGAGCTGTTTTTT. Translating gives CASSHGGANTGELFF.